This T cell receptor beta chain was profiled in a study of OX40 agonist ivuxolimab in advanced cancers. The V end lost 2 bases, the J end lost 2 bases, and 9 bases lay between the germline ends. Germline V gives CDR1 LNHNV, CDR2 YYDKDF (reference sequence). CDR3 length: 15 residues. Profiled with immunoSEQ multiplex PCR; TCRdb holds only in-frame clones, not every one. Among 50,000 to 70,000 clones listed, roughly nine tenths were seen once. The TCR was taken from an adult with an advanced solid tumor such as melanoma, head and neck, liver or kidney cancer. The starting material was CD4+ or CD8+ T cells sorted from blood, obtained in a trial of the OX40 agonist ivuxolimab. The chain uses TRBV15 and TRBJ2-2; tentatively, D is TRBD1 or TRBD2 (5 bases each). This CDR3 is CATSRQGVNTGELFF. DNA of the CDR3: TGTGCCACCAGCAGACAGGGAGTAAACACCGGGGAGCTGTTTTTT.